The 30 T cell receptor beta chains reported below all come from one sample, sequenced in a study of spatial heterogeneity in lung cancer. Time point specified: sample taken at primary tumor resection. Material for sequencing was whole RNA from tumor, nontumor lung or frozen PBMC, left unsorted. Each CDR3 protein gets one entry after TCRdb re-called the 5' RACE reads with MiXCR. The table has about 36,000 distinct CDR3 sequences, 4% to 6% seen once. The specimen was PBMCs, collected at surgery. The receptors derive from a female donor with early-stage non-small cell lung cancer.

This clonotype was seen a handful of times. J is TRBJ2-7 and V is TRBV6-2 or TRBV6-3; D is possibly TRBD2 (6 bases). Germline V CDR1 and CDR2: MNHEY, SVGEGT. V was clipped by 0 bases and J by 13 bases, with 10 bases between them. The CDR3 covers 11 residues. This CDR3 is CASSYSRDHYF. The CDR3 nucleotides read TGTGCCAGCAGTTACTCGCGGGATCATTACTTC.

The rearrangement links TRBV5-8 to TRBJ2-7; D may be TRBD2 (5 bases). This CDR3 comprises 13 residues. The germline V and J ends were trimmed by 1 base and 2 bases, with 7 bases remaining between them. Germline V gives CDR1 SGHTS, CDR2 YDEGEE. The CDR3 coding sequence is TGTGCCAGCAGCTTGCCGGGGACCTACGAGCAGTACTTC. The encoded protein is CASSLPGTYEQYF. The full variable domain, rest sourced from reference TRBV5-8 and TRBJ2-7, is EAGVTQSPTHLIKTRGQQATLRCSPISGHTSVYWYQQALGLGLQFLLWYDEGEERNRGNFPPRFSGRQFPNYSSELNVNALELEDSALYLCASSLPGTYEQYFGPGTRLTVT.

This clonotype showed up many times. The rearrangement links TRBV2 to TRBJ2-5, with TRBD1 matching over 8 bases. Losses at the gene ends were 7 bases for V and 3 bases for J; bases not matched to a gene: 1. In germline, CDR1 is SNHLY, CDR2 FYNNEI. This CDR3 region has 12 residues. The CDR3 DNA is TGTGCCAGCACAGGGGGCGAAGAGACCCAGTACTTC. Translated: CASTGGEETQYF.

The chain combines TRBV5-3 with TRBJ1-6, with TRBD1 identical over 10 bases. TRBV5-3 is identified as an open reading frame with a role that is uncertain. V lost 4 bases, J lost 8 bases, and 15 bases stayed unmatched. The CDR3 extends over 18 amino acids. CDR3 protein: CARSLGEGDRGWDSPLHF. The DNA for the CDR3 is TGTGCCAGAAGCCTCGGAGAGGGGGACAGGGGTTGGGATTCACCCCTCCACTTT.

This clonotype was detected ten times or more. CDR3 in amino acids: CASRLGTLLTDTQYF. CDR3 nucleotide sequence: TGCGCCAGCAGATTAGGAACACTGCTTACAGATACGCAGTATTTT. The rearrangement joins TRBV10-2 to TRBJ2-3; D gene ambiguous. The germline CDR1 and CDR2 sequences are WSHSY and SAAADI. This CDR3 has 15 amino acids. Trimming removed 6 bases from V and 3 bases from J, with 16 bases in between.

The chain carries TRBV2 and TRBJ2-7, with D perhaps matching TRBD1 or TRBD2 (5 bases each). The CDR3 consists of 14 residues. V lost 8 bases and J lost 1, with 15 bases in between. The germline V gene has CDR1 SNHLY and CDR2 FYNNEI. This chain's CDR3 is CASGGRVGSYEQYF. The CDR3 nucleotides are TGTGCCAGCGGGGGTCGGGTCGGGTCCTACGAGCAGTACTTC.

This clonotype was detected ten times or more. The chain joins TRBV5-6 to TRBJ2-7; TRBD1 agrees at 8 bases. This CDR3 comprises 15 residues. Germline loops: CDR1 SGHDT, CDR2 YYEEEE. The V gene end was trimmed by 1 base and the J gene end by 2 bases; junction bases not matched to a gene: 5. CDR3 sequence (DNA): TGTGCCAGCAGCTTGACCGGGACAGGAGCCTACGAGCAGTACTTC. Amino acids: CASSLTGTGAYEQYF.

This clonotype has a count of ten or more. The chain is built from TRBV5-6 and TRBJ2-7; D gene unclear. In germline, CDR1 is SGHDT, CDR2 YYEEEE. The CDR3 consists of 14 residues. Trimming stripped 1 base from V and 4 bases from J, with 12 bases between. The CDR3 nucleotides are TGTGCCAGCAGCTTGACACAGAACTTTTACGAGCAGTACTTC. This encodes CASSLTQNFYEQYF.

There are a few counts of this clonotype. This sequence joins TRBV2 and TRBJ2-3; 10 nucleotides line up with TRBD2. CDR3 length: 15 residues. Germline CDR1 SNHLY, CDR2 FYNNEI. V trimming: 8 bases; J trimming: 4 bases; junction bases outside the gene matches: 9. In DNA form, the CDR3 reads TGTGCCAGCGAGAGACTAGCGGGTTTGTCAGATACGCAGTATTTT. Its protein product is CASERLAGLSDTQYF.

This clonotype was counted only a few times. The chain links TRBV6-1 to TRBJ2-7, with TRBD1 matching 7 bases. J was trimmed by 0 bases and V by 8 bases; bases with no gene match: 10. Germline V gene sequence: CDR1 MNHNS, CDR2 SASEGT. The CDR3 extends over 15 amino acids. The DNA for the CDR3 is TGTGCCAGCTCTATCATGGACAGGTCCTCCTACGAGCAGTACTTC. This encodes CASSIMDRSSYEQYF.

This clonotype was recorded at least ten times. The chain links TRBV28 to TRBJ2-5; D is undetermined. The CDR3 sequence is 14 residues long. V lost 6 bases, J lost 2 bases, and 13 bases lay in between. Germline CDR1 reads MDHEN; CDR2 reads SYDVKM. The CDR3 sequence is CASRTAGYQETQYF. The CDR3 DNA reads TGTGCCAGCAGAACCGCCGGGTATCAAGAGACCCAGTACTTC.

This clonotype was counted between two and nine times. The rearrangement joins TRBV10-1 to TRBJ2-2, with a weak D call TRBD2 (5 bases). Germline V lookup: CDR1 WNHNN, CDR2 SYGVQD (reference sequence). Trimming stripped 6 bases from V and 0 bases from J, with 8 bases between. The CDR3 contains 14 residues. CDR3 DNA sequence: TGCGCCAGCAGATCCGGGACGAACACCGGGGAGCTGTTTTTT. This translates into CASRSGTNTGELFF.

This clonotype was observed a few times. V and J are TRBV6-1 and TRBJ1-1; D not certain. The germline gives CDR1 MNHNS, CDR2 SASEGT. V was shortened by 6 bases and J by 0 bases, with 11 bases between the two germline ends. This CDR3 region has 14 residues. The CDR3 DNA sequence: TGTGCCAGCAGGAGGGTAATCATGAACACTGAAGCTTTCTTT. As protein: CASRRVIMNTEAFF.

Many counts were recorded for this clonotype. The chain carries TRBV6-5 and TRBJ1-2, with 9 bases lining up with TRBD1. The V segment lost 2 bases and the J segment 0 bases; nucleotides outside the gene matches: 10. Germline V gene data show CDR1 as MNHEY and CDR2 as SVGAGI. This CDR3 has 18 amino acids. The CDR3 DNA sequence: TGTGCCAGCAGTTACGAGTTCGGGACAGGGCCTACTAACTATGGCTACACCTTC. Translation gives CASSYEFGTGPTNYGYTF.

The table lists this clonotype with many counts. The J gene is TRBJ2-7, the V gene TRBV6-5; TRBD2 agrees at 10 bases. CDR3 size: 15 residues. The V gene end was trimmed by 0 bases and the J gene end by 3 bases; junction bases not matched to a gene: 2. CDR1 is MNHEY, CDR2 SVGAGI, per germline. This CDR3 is CASSYSGTSDYEQYF. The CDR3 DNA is TGTGCCAGCAGTTACTCCGGGACTAGCGACTACGAGCAGTACTTC.

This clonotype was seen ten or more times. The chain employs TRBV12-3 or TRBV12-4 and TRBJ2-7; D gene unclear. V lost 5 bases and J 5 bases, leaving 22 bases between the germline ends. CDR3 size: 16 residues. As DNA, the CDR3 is TGTGCCAGCAGTCCCCATGACCCGTACTTAATACACGAGCAGTACTTC. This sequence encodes CASSPHDPYLIHEQYF.

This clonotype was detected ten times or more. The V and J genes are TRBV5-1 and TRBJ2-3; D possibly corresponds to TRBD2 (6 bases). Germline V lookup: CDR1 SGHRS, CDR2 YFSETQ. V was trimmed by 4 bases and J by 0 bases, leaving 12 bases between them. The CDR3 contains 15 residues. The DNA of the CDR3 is TGCGCCAGCAGCCCTGGCGGGACTAGCACAGATACGCAGTATTTT. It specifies CASSPGGTSTDTQYF.

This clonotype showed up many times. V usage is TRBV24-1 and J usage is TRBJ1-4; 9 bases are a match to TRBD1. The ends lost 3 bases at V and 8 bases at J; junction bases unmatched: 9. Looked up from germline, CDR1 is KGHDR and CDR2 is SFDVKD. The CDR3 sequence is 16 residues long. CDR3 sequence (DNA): TGTGCCACCAGTGATGCCGGGGACAGGGTTGGCGAAAAACTGTTTTTT. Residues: CATSDAGDRVGEKLFF.

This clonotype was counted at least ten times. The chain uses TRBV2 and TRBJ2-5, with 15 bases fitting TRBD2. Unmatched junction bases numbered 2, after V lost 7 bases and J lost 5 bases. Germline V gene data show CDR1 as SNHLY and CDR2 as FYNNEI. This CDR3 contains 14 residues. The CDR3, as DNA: TGTGCCAGCACCGGGACTAGCGGGGGGGAGACCCAGTACTTC. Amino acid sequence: CASTGTSGGETQYF. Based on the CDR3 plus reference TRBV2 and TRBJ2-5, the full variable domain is EPEVTQTPSHQVTQMGQEVILRCVPISNHLYFYWYRQILGQKVEFLVSFYNNEISEKSEIFDDQFSVERPDGSNFTLKIRSTKLEDSAMYFCASTGTSGGETQYFGPGTRLLVL.

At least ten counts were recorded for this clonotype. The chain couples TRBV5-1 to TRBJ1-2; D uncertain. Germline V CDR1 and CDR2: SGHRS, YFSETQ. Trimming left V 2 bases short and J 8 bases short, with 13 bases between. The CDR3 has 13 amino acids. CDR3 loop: CASSFGATAGYTF. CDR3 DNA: TGCGCCAGCAGCTTCGGTGCTACAGCGGGCTACACCTTC. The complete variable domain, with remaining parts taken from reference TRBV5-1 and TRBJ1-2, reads KAGVTQTPRYLIKTRGQQVTLSCSPISGHRSVSWYQQTPGQGLQFLFEYFSETQRNKGNFPGRFSGRQFSNSRSEMNVSTLELGDSALYLCASSFGATAGYTFGSGTRLTVV.

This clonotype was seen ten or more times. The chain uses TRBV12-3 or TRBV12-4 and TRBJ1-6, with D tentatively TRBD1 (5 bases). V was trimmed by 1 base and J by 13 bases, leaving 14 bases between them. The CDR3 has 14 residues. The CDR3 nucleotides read TGTGCCAGCAGTTTAGGAGGGGCAGCTACTCCCCTCCACTTT. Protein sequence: CASSLGGAATPLHF.

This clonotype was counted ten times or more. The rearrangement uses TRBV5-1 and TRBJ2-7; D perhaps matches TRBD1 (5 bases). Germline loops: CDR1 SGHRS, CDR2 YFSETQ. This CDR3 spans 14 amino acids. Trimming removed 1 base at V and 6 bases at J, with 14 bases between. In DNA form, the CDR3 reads TGCGCCAGCAGCTTGCGGCAGGGAATAAGCGAGCAGTACTTC. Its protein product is CASSLRQGISEQYF.

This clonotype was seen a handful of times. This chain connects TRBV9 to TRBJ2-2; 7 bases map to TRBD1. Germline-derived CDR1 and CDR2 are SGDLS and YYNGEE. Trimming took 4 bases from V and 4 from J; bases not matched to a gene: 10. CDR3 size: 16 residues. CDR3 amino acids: CASSPRQGWGTGELFF. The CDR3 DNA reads TGTGCCAGCAGCCCCCGACAGGGATGGGGCACCGGGGAGCTGTTTTTT.

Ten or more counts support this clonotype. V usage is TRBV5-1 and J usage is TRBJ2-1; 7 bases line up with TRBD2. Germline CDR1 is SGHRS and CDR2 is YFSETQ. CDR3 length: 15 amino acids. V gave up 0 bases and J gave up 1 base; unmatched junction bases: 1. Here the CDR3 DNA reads TGCGCCAGCAGCTTGGGCGGGGGTTCCTACAATGAGCAGTTCTTC. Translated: CASSLGGGSYNEQFF.

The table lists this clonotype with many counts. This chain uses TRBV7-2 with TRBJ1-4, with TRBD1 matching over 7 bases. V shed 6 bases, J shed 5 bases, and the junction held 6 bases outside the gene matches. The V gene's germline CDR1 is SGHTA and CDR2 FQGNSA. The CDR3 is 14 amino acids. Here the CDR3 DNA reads TGTGCCAGCAGTCAAACGGGACAGAATGAAAAACTGTTTTTT. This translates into CASSQTGQNEKLFF.

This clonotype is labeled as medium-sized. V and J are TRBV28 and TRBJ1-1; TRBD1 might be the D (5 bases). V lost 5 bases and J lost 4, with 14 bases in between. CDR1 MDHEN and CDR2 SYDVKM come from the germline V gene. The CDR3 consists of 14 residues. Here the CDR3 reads CASSLLGVATEAFF. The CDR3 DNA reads TGTGCCAGCAGTCTGCTAGGGGTGGCCACTGAAGCTTTCTTT.

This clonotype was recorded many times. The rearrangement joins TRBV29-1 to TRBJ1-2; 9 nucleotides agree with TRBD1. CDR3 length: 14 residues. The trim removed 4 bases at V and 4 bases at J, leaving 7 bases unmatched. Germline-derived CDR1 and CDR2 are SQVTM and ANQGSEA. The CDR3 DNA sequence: TGCAGCGTTGCCGGGGACAGGGAGGGCTATGGCTACACCTTC. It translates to CSVAGDREGYGYTF.

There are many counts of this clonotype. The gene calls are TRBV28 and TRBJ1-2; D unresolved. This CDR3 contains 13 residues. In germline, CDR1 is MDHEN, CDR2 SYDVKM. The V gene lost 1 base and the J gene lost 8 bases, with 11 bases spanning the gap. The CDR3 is CASSLLTDQGYTF. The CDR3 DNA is TGTGCCAGCAGTTTATTAACAGATCAGGGCTACACCTTC.

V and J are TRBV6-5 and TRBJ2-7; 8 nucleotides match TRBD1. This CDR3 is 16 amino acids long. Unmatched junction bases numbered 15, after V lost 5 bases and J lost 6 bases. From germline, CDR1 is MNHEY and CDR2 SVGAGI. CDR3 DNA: TGTGCCAGCAGTCCGGTCGGACAGGGAGGTTTCGGCGAGCAGTACTTC. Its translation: CASSPVGQGGFGEQYF.

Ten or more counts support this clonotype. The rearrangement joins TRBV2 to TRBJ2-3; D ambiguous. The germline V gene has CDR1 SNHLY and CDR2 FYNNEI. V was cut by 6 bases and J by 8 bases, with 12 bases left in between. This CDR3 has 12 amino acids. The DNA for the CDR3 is TGTGCCAGCAGCCCCGGGCGCGGTACGCAGTATTTT. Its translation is CASSPGRGTQYF.